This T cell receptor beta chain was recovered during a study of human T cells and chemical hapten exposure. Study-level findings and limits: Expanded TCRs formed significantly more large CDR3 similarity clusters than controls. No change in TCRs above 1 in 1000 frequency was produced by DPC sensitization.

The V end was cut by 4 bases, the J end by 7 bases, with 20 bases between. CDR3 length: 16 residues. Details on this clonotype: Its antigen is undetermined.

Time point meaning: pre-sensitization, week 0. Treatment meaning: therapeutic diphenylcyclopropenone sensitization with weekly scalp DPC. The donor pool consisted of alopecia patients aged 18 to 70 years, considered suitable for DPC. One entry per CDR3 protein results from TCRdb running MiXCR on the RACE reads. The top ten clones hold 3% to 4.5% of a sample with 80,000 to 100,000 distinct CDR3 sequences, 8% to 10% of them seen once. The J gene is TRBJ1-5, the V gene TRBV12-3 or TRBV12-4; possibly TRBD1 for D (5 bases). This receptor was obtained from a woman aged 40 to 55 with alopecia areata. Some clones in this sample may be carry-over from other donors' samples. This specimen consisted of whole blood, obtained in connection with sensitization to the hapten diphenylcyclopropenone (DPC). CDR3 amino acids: CASSSYVGGNLQPQHF. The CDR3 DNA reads TGTGCCAGCAGTTCCTATGTTGGGGGAAATTTGCAGCCCCAGCATTTT.